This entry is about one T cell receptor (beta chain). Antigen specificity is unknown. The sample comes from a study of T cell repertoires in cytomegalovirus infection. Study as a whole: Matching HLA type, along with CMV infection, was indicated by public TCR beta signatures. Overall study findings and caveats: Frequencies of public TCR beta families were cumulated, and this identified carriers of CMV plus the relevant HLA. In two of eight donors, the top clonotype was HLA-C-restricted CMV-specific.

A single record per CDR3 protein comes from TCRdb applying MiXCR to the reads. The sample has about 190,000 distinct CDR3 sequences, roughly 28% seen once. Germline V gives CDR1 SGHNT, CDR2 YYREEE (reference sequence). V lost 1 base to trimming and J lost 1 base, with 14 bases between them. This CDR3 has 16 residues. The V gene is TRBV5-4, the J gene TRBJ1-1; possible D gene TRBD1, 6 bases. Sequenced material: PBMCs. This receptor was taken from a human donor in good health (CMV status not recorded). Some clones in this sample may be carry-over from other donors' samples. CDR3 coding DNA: TGTGCCAGCAGCTTGTCTGGGGGGGCGGAGAACACTGAAGCTTTCTTT. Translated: CASSLSGGAENTEAFF.